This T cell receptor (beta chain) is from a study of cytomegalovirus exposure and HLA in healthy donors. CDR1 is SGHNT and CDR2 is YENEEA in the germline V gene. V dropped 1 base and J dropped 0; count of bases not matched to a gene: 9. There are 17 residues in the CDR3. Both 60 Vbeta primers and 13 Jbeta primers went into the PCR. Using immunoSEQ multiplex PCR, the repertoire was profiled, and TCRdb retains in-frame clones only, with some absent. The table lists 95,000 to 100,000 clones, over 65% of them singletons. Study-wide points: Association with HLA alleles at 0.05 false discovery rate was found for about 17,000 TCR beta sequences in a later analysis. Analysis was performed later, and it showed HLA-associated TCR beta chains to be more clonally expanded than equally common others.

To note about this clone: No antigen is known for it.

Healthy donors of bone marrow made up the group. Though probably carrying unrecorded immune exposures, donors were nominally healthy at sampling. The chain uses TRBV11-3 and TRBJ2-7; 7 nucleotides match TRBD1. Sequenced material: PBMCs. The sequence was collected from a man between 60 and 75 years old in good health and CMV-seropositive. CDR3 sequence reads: CASSLGWDRKSSYEQYF. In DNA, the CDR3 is TGTGCCAGCAGCTTAGGTTGGGACAGAAAGAGCTCCTACGAGCAGTACTTC.